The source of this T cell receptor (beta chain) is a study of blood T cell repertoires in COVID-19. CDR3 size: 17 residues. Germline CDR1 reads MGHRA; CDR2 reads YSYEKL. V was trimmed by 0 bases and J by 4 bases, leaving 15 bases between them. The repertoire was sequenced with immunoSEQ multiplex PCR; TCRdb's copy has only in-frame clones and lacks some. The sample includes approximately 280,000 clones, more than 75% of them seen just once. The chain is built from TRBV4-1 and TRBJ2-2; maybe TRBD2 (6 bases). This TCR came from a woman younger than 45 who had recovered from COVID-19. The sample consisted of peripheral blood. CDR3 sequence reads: CASSQEIRRGGTGELFF. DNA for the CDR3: TGCGCCAGCAGCCAAGAGATTCGAAGGGGAGGCACCGGGGAGCTGTTTTTT.